These 31 T cell receptor beta chains share one sample of origin, sequenced in a study of blood T cell repertoires in COVID-19. Sequenced by immunoSEQ multiplex PCR; TCRdb stores in-frame clones only, minus some. This table has around 79,000 clones, 65% to 90% appearing once. Specimen: peripheral blood. The source is a woman aged 55-70 years with acute or convalescent COVID-19.

The chain is built from TRBV18 and TRBJ2-7; D is possibly TRBD1 (7 bases). CDR3 length equals 16 residues. Germline CDR1 KGHSH, CDR2 LQKENI. The V gene lost 5 bases and the J gene lost 2 bases, with 19 bases spanning the gap. CDR3 bases: TGTGCCAGCTCAATACTAGCAGGCCAGGGGGCCTACGAGCAGTACTTC. It specifies CASSILAGQGAYEQYF.

The CDR3 loop reads CASSVGSEGRYGYTF. CDR3 nucleotide sequence: TGCGCCAGCAGCGTCGGGAGTGAGGGCCGCTATGGCTACACCTTC. The chain couples TRBV5-1 to TRBJ1-2; D ambiguous. CDR3 length equals 15 residues. CDR1 and CDR2 (germline): SGHRS, YFSETQ. Trimming took 4 bases from V and 4 from J, leaving 17 bases between them.

In its sample, this clone was seen once. V gene TRBV5-5 combines with J gene TRBJ1-6; perhaps TRBD1 as D (5 bases). Germline V gene data show CDR1 as SGHKS and CDR2 as YYEKEE (reference sequence). V was trimmed by 0 bases and J by 9 bases, leaving 16 bases between them. The CDR3 consists of 16 residues. In DNA form, the CDR3 reads TGTGCCAGCAGCTTGGGGCGCGGGGGGGGAGGTTCACCCCTCCACTTT. Encoded protein: CASSLGRGGGGSPLHF. Using reference TRBV5-5 and TRBJ1-6 for the parts outside the CDR3, the full variable domain is DAGVTQSPTHLIKTRGQQVTLRCSPISGHKSVSWYQQVLGQGPQFIFQYYEKEERGRGNFPDRFSARQFPNYSSELNVNALLLGDSALYLCASSLGRGGGGSPLHFGNGTRLTVT.

The V and J genes are TRBV13 and TRBJ2-6; 10 bases agree with TRBD1. The V gene's germline CDR1 is PRHDT and CDR2 FYEKMQ (reference sequence). V lost 2 bases and J lost 0; bases outside the gene matches: 4. The CDR3 covers 18 residues. The CDR3 DNA follows: TGTGCCAGCAGCTTAAGGGACAGGGGCCTCTCTGGGGCCAACGTCCTGACTTTC. Its translation: CASSLRDRGLSGANVLTF.

J is TRBJ2-1 and V is TRBV10-1, with D maybe TRBD2 (7 bases). The CDR3 is made up of 16 amino acids. Germline V gene sequence: CDR1 WNHNN, CDR2 SYGVQD (reference sequence). V lost 0 bases, J lost 4 bases, and 13 bases lay in between. The CDR3 sequence: CASSESDGGQYNEQFF. The CDR3 DNA reads as TGCGCCAGCAGTGAGTCGGACGGGGGGCAATACAATGAGCAGTTCTTC.

The chain recombines TRBV19 with TRBJ2-7; D is unclear. V gave up 5 bases and J gave up 3 bases, with 14 bases separating them. The germline V gene has CDR1 LNHDA and CDR2 SQIVND (reference sequence). The CDR3 runs to 14 residues. CDR3 amino acids: CASSVTSHGYEQYF. In DNA, the CDR3 is TGTGCCAGTAGTGTGACAAGCCACGGCTACGAGCAGTACTTC.

This clone occurred once. The chain's CDR3 is CASSILRGLGTGELFF. In nucleotides, the CDR3 is TGTGCCAGTAGTATCTTAAGGGGACTGGGGACCGGGGAGCTGTTTTTT. The rearrangement links TRBV19 to TRBJ2-2; D might be TRBD2 (6 bases). Trimming took 3 bases from V and 5 from J, leaving 16 bases between them. The CDR3 consists of 16 residues. Germline values: CDR1 LNHDA, CDR2 SQIVND (reference sequence).

V and J are TRBV3-1 (or the pseudogene TRBV3-2) and TRBJ2-5; 7 bases fit TRBD2. The CDR3 is made up of 13 amino acids. The junction had 5 bases not matched to a gene; V was cut back by 4 bases and J by 6 bases. The germline CDR1 and CDR2 sequences are LGHDT and YNNKEL (reference sequence). CDR3 DNA sequence: TGTGCCAGCAGCCTCGTCGGGGGGAAGACCCAGTACTTC. It yields the protein CASSLVGGKTQYF.

This rearrangement joins TRBV7-8 to TRBJ1-1; D unresolved. Germline loops: CDR1 SGHVS, CDR2 FQNEAQ. Trimming removed 2 bases at V and 4 bases at J, with 17 bases between. The CDR3 is made up of 16 amino acids. The CDR3 DNA is TGTGCCAGCAGCTTATTTGGCCAGGTAGGGAGCACTGAAGCTTTCTTT. It yields the protein CASSLFGQVGSTEAFF.

The V call is TRBV10-3, the J call TRBJ1-2; the match to TRBD1 covers 10 bases. CDR1 and CDR2 from the germline V gene are ENHRY and SYGVKD. Germline trimming cut 4 bases from V and 4 bases from J; bases unmatched to any gene: 6. The CDR3 sequence is 15 residues long. DNA for the CDR3: TGTGCCATCAGTGCCCAGACAGGGGGCGCCTATGGCTACACCTTC. Translated, it gives CAISAQTGGAYGYTF.

Comment on this clone: This same CDR3 is encoded by further DNA sequences in the sample. The V gene is TRBV6-5, the J gene TRBJ2-3, with D possibly TRBD1 on 5 matching bases. The CDR3 spans 14 residues. V lost 5 bases, J lost 3 bases, and 12 bases lay in between. Germline V gene sequence: CDR1 MNHEY, CDR2 SVGAGI. As DNA, the CDR3 is TGTGCCAGCAGTCTCAGGGAACCGACAGATACGCAGTATTTT. This sequence encodes CASSLREPTDTQYF.

A note on this clone: A read error is the likely source, as a far larger clone sits one nucleotide away. Additional DNA sequences in this sample encode the identical CDR3. The gene calls are TRBV10-3 and TRBJ2-3, with TRBD1 identical over 9 bases. There are 16 residues in the CDR3. Germline lookup yields CDR1 ENHRY and CDR2 SYGVKD. After removal of 4 bases from V and 5 bases from J, the junction contained 10 bases not matched to a gene. In DNA, the CDR3 is TGTGCCATCAGTGGGGGGGACAGGGATGGGGGAGATACGCAGTATTTT. Its translation: CAISGGDRDGGDTQYF.

The chain couples TRBV29-1 to TRBJ1-3; 8 bases match TRBD1. V lost 6 bases, J lost 0 bases, and 4 bases stayed unmatched. The V gene's germline CDR1 is SQVTM and CDR2 ANQGSEA. The CDR3 is 14 amino acids. In DNA form, the CDR3 reads TGCAGCGTGACAGGGGCGGCCTCTGGAAACACCATATATTTT. Translating gives CSVTGAASGNTIYF.

This clone was counted a few times. The chain has TRBV11-2 and TRBJ1-4, with 7 nucleotides matching TRBD1. CDR1 SGHAT and CDR2 FQNNGV come from the germline V gene. The CDR3 runs to 15 residues. The J segment lost 8 bases and the V segment lost 5 bases, leaving 11 bases of the junction unmatched. CDR3 amino acids: CASSIDRVVYEKLFF. Here the CDR3 DNA reads TGTGCCAGCAGCATTGACAGGGTCGTATACGAAAAACTGTTTTTT.

This clone was observed a handful of times. The V gene is TRBV7-2, the J gene TRBJ1-2; 8 bases are shared with TRBD1. J lost 4 bases, V lost 6 bases, and 7 bases had no gene match. Germline assignment: CDR1 SGHTA and CDR2 FQGNSA. This CDR3 spans 14 amino acids. The DNA for the CDR3 is TGTGCCAGCAGGCCCGGACAGGGCCTCTATGGCTACACCTTC. Protein sequence: CASRPGQGLYGYTF.

This clone was found once. The V call is TRBV11-3, the J call TRBJ2-3, with 9 bases matching TRBD2. The trim removed 5 bases at V and 1 base at J, leaving 4 bases unmatched. The CDR3 length is 15 residues. Germline V gene lookup returns CDR1 SGHNT and CDR2 YENEEA. CDR3 DNA sequence: TGTGCCAGCAGCCGAAGACTAGCGGGCACAGATACGCAGTATTTT. This gives the protein CASSRRLAGTDTQYF.

This clone occurred a few times. The chain recombines TRBV6-4 with TRBJ1-2, with no clear D. Trimming stripped 0 bases from V and 7 bases from J, with 12 bases between. Germline-derived CDR1 and CDR2 are MRHNA and SNTAGT. The CDR3 length is 14 residues. The CDR3, as DNA: TGTGCCAGCAGTGACTCGTCCTCTTCAGGTGGCTACACCTTC. The encoded protein is CASSDSSSSGGYTF.

The V gene is TRBV6-5, the J gene TRBJ1-2; 10 positions match TRBD1. Germline-derived CDR1 and CDR2 are MNHEY and SVGAGI. The V gene end was trimmed by 5 bases and the J gene end by 4 bases; junction bases not matched to a gene: 7. The CDR3 length is 15 residues. The CDR3 region has the DNA TGTGCCAGCAGTCCAGACAGGGGGCGAGGCTATGGCTACACCTTC. Translation: CASSPDRGRGYGYTF.

The V and J genes are TRBV5-1 and TRBJ1-6; 7 positions agree with TRBD1. This CDR3 comprises 15 residues. Unmatched junction bases numbered 6, after V lost 4 bases and J lost 5 bases. Germline values: CDR1 SGHRS, CDR2 YFSETQ. CDR3 nucleotide sequence: TGCGCCAGCAGCCCTGGGACAGCAAATAATTCACCCCTCCACTTT. Translated: CASSPGTANNSPLHF.

The gene calls are TRBV30 and TRBJ1-2; perhaps TRBD1 as D (5 bases). The CDR3 length is 10 residues. Trimming shortened V by 2 bases and J by 10 bases, and 8 bases separated the two germline ends. Germline CDR1 and CDR2: GTSNPN and SVGIG (reference sequence). The CDR3 sequence is CAWSRQFYTF. The CDR3 DNA is TGTGCCTGGAGTAGACAGTTCTACACCTTC.

The J gene is TRBJ2-1, the V gene TRBV11-3; 8 nucleotides align to TRBD1. Germline loops: CDR1 SGHNT, CDR2 YENEEA. Trimming removed 1 base from V and 7 bases from J; junction bases left unmatched: 3. The CDR3 covers 14 residues. This CDR3 reads CASSLGTGWNEQFF. CDR3 coding DNA: TGTGCCAGCAGCTTAGGGACAGGGTGGAATGAGCAGTTCTTC.

This chain uses TRBV5-5 with TRBJ1-5; the D is unclear. CDR3 length: 14 residues. Germline V CDR1 and CDR2: SGHKS, YYEKEE (reference sequence). Between the trimmed V and J ends, which lost 0 bases and 6 bases, there was a span of 10 bases. The CDR3, as DNA: TGTGCCAGCAGCTTGGCGGGGTTCGGTCAGCCCCAGCATTTT. Protein product: CASSLAGFGQPQHF.

As to this clone: The same CDR3 arises from other DNA sequences in this sample as well. J is TRBJ1-5 and V is TRBV24-1; TRBD1 might be the D (6 bases). Germline V CDR1 and CDR2: KGHDR, SFDVKD. CDR3 length equals 13 residues. Trimming removed 1 base at V and 6 bases at J, with 6 bases between. The CDR3 loop is CATSDLGGQPQHF. The CDR3 DNA reads as TGTGCCACCAGTGATTTAGGGGGTCAGCCCCAGCATTTT.

This rearrangement joins TRBV19 to TRBJ1-2; 7 nucleotides line up with TRBD1. Germline V lookup: CDR1 LNHDA, CDR2 SQIVND (reference sequence). The V gene end was trimmed by 0 bases and the J gene end by 5 bases; junction bases not matched to a gene: 6. The CDR3 contains 15 residues. The CDR3, as DNA: TGTGCCAGTAGTATAGAGGACAGGACCCCTTATGGCTACACCTTC. Its protein product is CASSIEDRTPYGYTF.

The chain links TRBV9 to TRBJ2-5, with a weak D call TRBD1 (5 bases). Per the germline V gene, CDR1 is SGDLS and CDR2 is YYNGEE. The CDR3 contains 14 residues. The V end was cut by 0 bases, the J end by 0 bases, with 6 bases between. The CDR3 reads CASSVAGYQETQYF. As DNA, the CDR3 is TGTGCCAGCAGCGTAGCAGGGTACCAAGAGACCCAGTACTTC.

The chain has TRBV12-3 or TRBV12-4 and TRBJ2-2, with 7 positions matching TRBD1. V dropped 6 bases and J dropped 8; count of bases not matched to a gene: 6. The CDR3 is made up of 13 amino acids. The CDR3 bases are TGTGCCAGCAGCCCGACAGGGTTTGGGGAGCTGTTTTTT. It specifies CASSPTGFGELFF.

The chain carries TRBV19 and TRBJ1-3, with 9 bases fitting TRBD1. This CDR3 is built from 16 residues. V dropped 7 bases and J dropped 0; count of bases not matched to a gene: 7. The V gene's germline CDR1 is LNHDA and CDR2 SQIVND (reference sequence). CDR3 sequence reads: CASTPGQGYSGNTIYF. Written as DNA, the CDR3 is TGTGCCAGTACACCGGGACAGGGCTACTCTGGAAACACCATATATTTT.

This clone appeared a few times. This chain uses TRBV24-1 with TRBJ1-1; D unresolved. From germline, CDR1 is KGHDR and CDR2 SFDVKD. The CDR3 runs to 15 residues. V gave up 2 bases and J gave up 1 base, with 10 bases separating them. The CDR3 sequence is CATSDSSGPNTEAFF. The CDR3 DNA reads as TGTGCCACCAGTGATTCCAGTGGCCCGAACACTGAAGCTTTCTTT.

The chain carries TRBV11-2 and TRBJ1-2, with TRBD1 identical over 7 bases. This CDR3 region has 15 residues. Germline V gene sequence: CDR1 SGHAT, CDR2 FQNNGV. The J segment lost 4 bases and the V segment lost 1 base, leaving 6 bases of the junction unmatched. CDR3 sequence (DNA): TGTGCCAGCAGCTTAGTCGCTCAGGGGGTCTATGGCTACACCTTC. Its protein product is CASSLVAQGVYGYTF.

CDR3 nucleotides: TGTGCCAGCAGCCGAGGACTAGCGACGAACACCGGGGAGCTGTTTTTT. Its translation is CASSRGLATNTGELFF. The chain combines TRBV9 with TRBJ2-2, with 9 bases identical to TRBD2. The germline V gene has CDR1 SGDLS and CDR2 YYNGEE. The CDR3 runs to 16 residues. The trim removed 4 bases at V and 0 bases at J, leaving 4 bases unmatched.

The chain combines TRBV10-3 with TRBJ2-3; TRBD2 might be the D (5 bases). There are 15 residues in the CDR3. Germline values: CDR1 ENHRY, CDR2 SYGVKD. Trimming pared 6 bases from V and 6 bases from J, leaving 19 bases between. The CDR3 DNA follows: TGTGCCATCAGGGACGCGGGTACCGTTGGGGATACGCAGTATTTT. Translation: CAIRDAGTVGDTQYF.